This TCR beta chain was recorded in a study of blood T cell repertoires in COVID-19. Study-level background: COVID-19 samples, acute and convalescent, were from the United States, Italy and Spain. PBMCs, B-cell-depleted T cells, or T cells were the source of the cDNA or gDNA that made up the material.

This clone was detected once. In the same sample, other DNA sequences code for this CDR3. Original data processing: Scientists estimated how many nucleated cells there were by amplifying reference gene primers. Only in-frame clones appear in the TCRdb table, and some are missing; sequencing was by immunoSEQ multiplex PCR. Clonal size and the V and J genes are those of that table, whereas D and trimming came from the DNA. The sample has hundreds of thousands of clones, around nine tenths seen once. Seattle patients were enrolled while actively infected and followed longitudinally. The CDR3 length is 14 residues. Germline values: CDR1 SGHNT, CDR2 YYREEE (reference sequence). The V end lost 0 bases, the J end lost 0 bases, and 6 bases lay between the germline ends.

The specimen sequenced was peripheral blood. The sequence was collected from a man between 18 and 29 years old with COVID-19, enrolled during active disease. V and J are TRBV5-4 and TRBJ1-1, with unresolved D. The CDR3 coding sequence is TGTGCCAGCAGCTTGGGGGCGATGAACACTGAAGCTTTCTTT. Translated, it gives CASSLGAMNTEAFF.